Ten or more counts support the clone carrying this T cell receptor (beta chain). The germline V gene encodes CDR1 MDHEN and CDR2 SYDVKM. V trimming: 6 bases; J trimming: 2 bases; junction bases outside the gene matches: 9. The CDR3 covers 15 residues. This record belongs to a study of regulatory T cells in long-lasting Graves disease. Time point defined: newly diagnosed GD, antithyroid drugs for less than 3 months. PBMCs provided the RNA from which the TCR library was made. Arm-PCR of CDR3 regions and iRepertoire HTBI primers were the basis on which TCR beta libraries were built. One entry per CDR3 protein, called by TCRdb with MiXCR from the multiplex PCR reads. The sample includes just over 600,000 distinct CDR3 sequences, roughly 15% of them seen just once. The data were also submitted as part of a second study, on T cells in Graves' hyperthyroidism and ophthalmopathy.

The rearrangement links TRBV28 to TRBJ2-7, with 8 bases fitting TRBD1. This sequence originates from a woman aged 25 to 39 with Graves disease. The specimen comprised peripheral blood mononuclear cells (PBMCs), sampled at new diagnosis, from a patient treated with antithyroid drugs. CDR3 sequence reads: CASRLQTGAAYEQYF. CDR3 bases: TGTGCCAGCAGGTTACAGACAGGGGCGGCCTACGAGCAGTACTTC.